This T cell receptor (beta chain) was sequenced during a study of T cell responses to AZD1222 COVID-19 vaccine. The table came from immunoSEQ multiplex PCR; TCRdb's copy has only in-frame clones and leaves some out. The data hold roughly 93,000 clones, with approximately 86% observed a single time. Findings and limits, study-wide: Recipients of AZD1222 seropositive at baseline numbered only 5 or 6.

With regard to this clone: Its antigen is as yet unknown.

Germline CDR1 is LNHDA and CDR2 is SQIVND (reference sequence). V gave up 3 bases and J gave up 1 base, with 12 bases separating them. The CDR3 has 15 residues. This receptor was identified in an adult in good health. This material consisted of peripheral blood, taken on day 0 of AZD1222 vaccination. This chain uses TRBV19 with TRBJ1-2; maybe TRBD1 (6 bases). The CDR3 coding sequence is TGTGCCAGTAGTATCCATCAGGGGAATAACTATGGCTACACCTTC. Its protein is CASSIHQGNNYGYTF.